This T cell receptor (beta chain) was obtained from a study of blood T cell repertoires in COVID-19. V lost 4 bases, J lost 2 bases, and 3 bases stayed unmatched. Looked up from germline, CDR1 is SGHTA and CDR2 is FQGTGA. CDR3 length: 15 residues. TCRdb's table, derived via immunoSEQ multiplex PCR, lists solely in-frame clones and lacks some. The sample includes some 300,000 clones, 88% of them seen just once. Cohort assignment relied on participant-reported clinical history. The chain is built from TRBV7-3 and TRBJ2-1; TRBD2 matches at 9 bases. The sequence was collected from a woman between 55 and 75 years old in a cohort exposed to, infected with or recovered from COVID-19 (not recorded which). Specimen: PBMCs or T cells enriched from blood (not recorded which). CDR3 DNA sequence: TGTGCCAGCAGCTACCTAGCGGGGCCCTACAATGAGCAGTTCTTC. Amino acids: CASSYLAGPYNEQFF.